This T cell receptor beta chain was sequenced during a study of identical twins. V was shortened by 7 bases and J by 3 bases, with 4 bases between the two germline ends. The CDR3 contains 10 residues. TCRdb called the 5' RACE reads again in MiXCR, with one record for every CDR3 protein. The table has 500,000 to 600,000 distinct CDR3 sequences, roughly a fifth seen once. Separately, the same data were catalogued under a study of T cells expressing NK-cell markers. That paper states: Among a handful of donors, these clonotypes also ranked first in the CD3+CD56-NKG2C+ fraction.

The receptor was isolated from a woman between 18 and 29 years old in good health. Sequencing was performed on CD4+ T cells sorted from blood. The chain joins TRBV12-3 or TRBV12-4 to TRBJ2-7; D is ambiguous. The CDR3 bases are TGTGCCAGCACCGACTACGAGCAGTACTTC. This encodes CASTDYEQYF.